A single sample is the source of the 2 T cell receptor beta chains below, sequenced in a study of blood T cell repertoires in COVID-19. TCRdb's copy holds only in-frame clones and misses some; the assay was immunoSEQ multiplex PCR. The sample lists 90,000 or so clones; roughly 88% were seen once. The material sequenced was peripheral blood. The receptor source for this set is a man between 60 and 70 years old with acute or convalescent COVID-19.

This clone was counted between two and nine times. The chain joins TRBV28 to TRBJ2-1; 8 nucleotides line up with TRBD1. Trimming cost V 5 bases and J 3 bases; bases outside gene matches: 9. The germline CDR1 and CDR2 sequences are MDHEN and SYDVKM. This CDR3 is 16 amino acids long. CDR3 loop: CASSRGPGQVYNEQFF. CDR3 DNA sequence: TGTGCCAGCAGTCGAGGCCCGGGACAGGTCTACAATGAGCAGTTCTTC.

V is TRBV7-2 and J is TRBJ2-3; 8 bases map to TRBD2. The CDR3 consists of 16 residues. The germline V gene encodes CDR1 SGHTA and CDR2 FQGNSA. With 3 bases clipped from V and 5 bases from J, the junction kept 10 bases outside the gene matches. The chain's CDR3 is CASSFNSGGSGDTQYF. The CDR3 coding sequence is TGTGCCAGCAGCTTTAACAGCGGGGGCTCGGGAGATACGCAGTATTTT.